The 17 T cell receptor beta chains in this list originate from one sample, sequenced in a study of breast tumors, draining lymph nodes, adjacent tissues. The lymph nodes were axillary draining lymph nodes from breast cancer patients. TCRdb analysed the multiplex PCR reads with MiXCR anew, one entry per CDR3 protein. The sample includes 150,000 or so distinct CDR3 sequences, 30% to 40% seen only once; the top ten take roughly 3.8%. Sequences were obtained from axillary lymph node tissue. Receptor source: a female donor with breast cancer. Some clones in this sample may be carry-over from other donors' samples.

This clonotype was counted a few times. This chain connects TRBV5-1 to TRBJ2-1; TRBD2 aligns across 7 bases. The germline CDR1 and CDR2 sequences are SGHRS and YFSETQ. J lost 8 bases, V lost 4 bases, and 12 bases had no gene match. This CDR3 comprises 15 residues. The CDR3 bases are TGCGCCAGCAGCCCCTTGGGGAGGGTTGGGGATGAGCAGTTCTTC. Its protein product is CASSPLGRVGDEQFF.

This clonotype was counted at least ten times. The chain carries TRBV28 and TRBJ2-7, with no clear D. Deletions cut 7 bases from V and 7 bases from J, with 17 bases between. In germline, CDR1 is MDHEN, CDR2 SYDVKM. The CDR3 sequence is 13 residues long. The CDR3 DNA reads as TGTGCCAGCACCCACGCCGCTGGAGTTGAGCAGTACTTC. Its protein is CASTHAAGVEQYF.

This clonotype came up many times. The CDR3: CASSLELPTDTQYF. CDR3 nucleotide sequence: TGCGCCAGCAGCTTGGAACTCCCCACAGATACGCAGTATTTT. This chain joins TRBV5-1 and TRBJ2-3; D is uncertain. V lost 0 bases and J lost 2, with 7 bases in between. CDR1 is SGHRS, CDR2 YFSETQ, per germline. This CDR3 region has 14 residues.

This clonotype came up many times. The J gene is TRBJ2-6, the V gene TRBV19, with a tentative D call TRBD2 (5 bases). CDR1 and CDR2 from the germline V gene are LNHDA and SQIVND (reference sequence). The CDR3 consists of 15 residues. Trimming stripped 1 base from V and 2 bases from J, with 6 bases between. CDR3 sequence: CASSIAGTGANVLTF. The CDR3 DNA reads TGTGCCAGTAGTATAGCGGGGACTGGGGCCAACGTCCTGACTTTC.

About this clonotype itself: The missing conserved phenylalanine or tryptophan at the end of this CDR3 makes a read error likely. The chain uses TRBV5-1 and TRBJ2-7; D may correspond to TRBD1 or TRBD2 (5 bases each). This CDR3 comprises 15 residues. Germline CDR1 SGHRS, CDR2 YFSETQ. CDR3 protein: CVSSPGDALSDEQYL. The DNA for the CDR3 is TGCGTCAGCAGCCCTGGGGACGCCCTGTCGGACGAGCAGTACCTC.

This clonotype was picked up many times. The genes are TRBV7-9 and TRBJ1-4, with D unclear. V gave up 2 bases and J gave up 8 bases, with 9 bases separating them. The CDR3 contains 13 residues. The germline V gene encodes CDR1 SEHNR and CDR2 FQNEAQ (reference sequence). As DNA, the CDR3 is TGTGCCAGCAGCTTAACCTCGGGGGAAAAACTGTTTTTT. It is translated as CASSLTSGEKLFF.

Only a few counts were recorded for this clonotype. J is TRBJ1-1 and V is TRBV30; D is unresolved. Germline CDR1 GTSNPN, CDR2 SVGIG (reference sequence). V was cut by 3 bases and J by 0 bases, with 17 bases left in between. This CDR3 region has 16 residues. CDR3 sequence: CAWSITGNIMNTEAFF. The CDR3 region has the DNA TGTGCCTGGAGCATCACCGGGAACATCATGAACACTGAAGCTTTCTTT.

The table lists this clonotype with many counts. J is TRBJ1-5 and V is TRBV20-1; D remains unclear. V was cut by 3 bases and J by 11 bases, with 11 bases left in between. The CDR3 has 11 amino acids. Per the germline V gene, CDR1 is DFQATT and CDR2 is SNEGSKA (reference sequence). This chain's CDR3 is CSARTPGAQHF. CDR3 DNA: TGCAGTGCTAGGACCCCTGGGGCCCAGCATTTT.

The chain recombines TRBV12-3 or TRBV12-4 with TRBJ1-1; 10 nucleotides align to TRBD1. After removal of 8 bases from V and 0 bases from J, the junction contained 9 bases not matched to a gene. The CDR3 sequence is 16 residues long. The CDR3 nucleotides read TGTGCCAGCCATCTGGACAGGGGGGCCATGAACACTGAAGCTTTCTTT. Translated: CASHLDRGAMNTEAFF.

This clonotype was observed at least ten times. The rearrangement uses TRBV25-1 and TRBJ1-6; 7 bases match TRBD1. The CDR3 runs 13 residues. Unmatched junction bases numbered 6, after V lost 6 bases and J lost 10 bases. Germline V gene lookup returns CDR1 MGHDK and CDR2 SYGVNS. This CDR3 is CASSRQGGSPLHF. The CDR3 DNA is TGTGCCAGCAGCCGACAGGGAGGCTCACCCCTCCACTTT.

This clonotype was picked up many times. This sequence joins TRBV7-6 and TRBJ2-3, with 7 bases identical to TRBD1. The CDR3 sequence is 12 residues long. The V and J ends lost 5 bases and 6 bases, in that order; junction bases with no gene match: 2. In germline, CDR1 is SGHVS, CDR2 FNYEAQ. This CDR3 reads CASSRRGDTQYF. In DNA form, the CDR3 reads TGTGCCAGCAGCCGCAGGGGGGATACGCAGTATTTT. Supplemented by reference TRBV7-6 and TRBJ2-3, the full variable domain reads GAGVSQSPRYKVTKRGQDVALRCDPISGHVSLYWYRQALGQGPEFLTYFNYEAQQDKSGLPNDRFSAERPEGSISTLTIQRTEQRDSAMYRCASSRRGDTQYFGPGTRLTVL.

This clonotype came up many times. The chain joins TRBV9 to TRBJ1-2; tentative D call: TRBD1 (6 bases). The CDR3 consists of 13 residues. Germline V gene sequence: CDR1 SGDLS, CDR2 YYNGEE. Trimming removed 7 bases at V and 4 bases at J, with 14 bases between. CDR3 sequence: CASGTTGSYGYTF. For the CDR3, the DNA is TGTGCCAGCGGGACGACAGGAAGCTATGGCTACACCTTC.

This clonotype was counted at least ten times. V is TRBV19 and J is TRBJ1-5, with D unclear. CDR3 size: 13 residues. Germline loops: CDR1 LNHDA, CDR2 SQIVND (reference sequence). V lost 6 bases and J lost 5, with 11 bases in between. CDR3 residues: CASSPVSYQPQHF. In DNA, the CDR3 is TGTGCCAGTAGCCCCGTGAGTTATCAGCCCCAGCATTTT.

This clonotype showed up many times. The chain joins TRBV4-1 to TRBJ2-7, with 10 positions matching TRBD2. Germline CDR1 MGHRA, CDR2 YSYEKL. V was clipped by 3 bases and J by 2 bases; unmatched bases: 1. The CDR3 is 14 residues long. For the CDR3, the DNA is TGCGCCAGCAGCCAGGGACTAGCGACCTACGAGCAGTACTTC. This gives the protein CASSQGLATYEQYF.

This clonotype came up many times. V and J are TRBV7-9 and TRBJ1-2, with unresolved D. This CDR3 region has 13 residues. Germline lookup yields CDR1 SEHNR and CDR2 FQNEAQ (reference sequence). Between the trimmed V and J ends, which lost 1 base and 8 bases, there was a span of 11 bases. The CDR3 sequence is CASSLGALGGYTF. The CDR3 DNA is TGTGCCAGCAGCTTAGGAGCCCTAGGGGGCTACACCTTC.

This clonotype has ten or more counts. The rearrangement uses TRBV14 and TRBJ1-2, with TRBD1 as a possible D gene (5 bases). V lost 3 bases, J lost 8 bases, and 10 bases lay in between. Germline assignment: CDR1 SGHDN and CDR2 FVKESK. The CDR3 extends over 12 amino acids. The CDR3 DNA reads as TGTGCCAGCAGCCATCCCGAGGGGGGCTACACCTTC. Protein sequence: CASSHPEGGYTF.

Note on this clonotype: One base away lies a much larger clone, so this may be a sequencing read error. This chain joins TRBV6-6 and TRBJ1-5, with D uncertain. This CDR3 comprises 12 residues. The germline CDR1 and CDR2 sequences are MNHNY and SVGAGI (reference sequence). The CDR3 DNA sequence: TGTGTCAGCAGTATATTGAATCAGCCCCAGCATTTT. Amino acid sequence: CVSSILNQPQHF.